Below are 20 T cell receptor beta chains sequenced from a single sample in a study of shared clonotypes between healthy human individuals. Only in-frame clones appear in the TCRdb table, and some are missing; sequencing was by immunoSEQ multiplex PCR. The sample lists over 2 million clones; approximately 94% were seen once. CD45RO-negative cells were positively selected for CCR7, leaving out terminally differentiated effector memory CD45RA+ cells. The specimen sequenced was naive CD8+ T cells sorted from blood. Receptors were obtained from a man younger than 35 in good health.

The chain is built from TRBV10-3 and TRBJ1-1, with 9 bases aligning to TRBD1. V shed 3 bases, J shed 0 bases, and the junction held 2 bases outside the gene matches. Germline CDR1 and CDR2: ENHRY and SYGVKD. This CDR3 is 15 amino acids long. This CDR3 reads CAISEQGALNTEAFF. The CDR3 DNA sequence: TGTGCCATCAGTGAACAGGGGGCTTTGAACACTGAAGCTTTCTTT.

As DNA, the CDR3 is TGTGCCAGCCTTGGGACTTCTCCTCGGGGCTATGGCTACACCTTC. This sequence encodes CASLGTSPRGYGYTF. This chain joins TRBV2 and TRBJ1-2; a possible D gene is TRBD1 (5 bases). From germline, CDR1 is SNHLY and CDR2 FYNNEI. The CDR3 is 15 amino acids. Trimming stripped 8 bases from V and 4 bases from J, with 20 bases between.

The rearrangement uses TRBV9 and TRBJ2-7, with 9 bases matching TRBD1. Trimming at V came to 4 bases and at J to 1 base, leaving 3 bases not matched to a gene. CDR1 and CDR2 from the germline V gene are SGDLS and YYNGEE. CDR3 length: 14 amino acids. The CDR3 is CASSKQGASYEQYF. Written as DNA, the CDR3 is TGTGCCAGCAGCAAACAGGGGGCTTCCTACGAGCAGTACTTC.

In the case of this clone: In the same sample, other DNA sequences code for this CDR3. The V and J genes are TRBV6-5 and TRBJ2-2; D may be TRBD1 or TRBD2 (5 bases each). This CDR3 region has 14 residues. CDR1 and CDR2 from the germline V gene are MNHEY and SVGAGI. V lost 0 bases and J 6 bases, leaving 8 bases between the germline ends. DNA for the CDR3: TGTGCCAGCAGTTACTCTTGGGACGCCGGGGAGCTGTTTTTT. Its translation: CASSYSWDAGELFF.

The chain links TRBV16 to TRBJ2-7, with D possibly being TRBD2 (5 bases). Trimming removed 8 bases at V and 5 bases at J, with 10 bases between. This CDR3 region has 11 residues. From germline, CDR1 is KGHSY and CDR2 FQNENV. CDR3 amino acids: CASSRRDEQYF. CDR3 nucleotides: TGTGCCAGCTCTCGGCGGGACGAGCAGTACTTC.

The chain recombines TRBV6-5 with TRBJ2-3; 14 bases align to TRBD2. Per germline, CDR1 MNHEY and CDR2 SVGAGI. V trimming: 4 bases; J trimming: 6 bases; junction bases outside the gene matches: 6. This CDR3 spans 16 amino acids. CDR3 bases: TGTGCCAGCAGTTTCGGGACTAGCGGGAGAGTGGATACGCAGTATTTT. Translating it yields CASSFGTSGRVDTQYF.

The chain carries TRBV7-9 and TRBJ1-1, with 12 bases fitting TRBD1. Germline assignment: CDR1 SEHNR and CDR2 FQNEAQ (reference sequence). J lost 7 bases, V lost 5 bases, and 5 bases had no gene match. This CDR3 comprises 14 residues. The CDR3 spells CASSPGQGASEAFF. CDR3 bases: TGTGCCAGCAGCCCGGGACAGGGGGCCAGTGAAGCTTTCTTT. Variable domain in full (rest from reference TRBV7-9 and TRBJ1-1): DTGVSQNPRHKITKRGQNVTFRCDPISEHNRLYWYRQTLGQGPEFLTYFQNEAQLEKSRLLSDRFSAERPKGSFSTLEIQRTEQGDSAMYLCASSPGQGASEAFFGQGTRLTVV.

This clone was observed a handful of times. The chain employs TRBV7-6 and TRBJ2-3; D remains ambiguous. The CDR3 length is 14 residues. Trimming removed 1 base from V and 0 bases from J, with 5 bases in between. Germline V gene lookup returns CDR1 SGHVS and CDR2 FNYEAQ. The CDR3 DNA is TGTGCCAGCAGCTTAGAGATAAGCACAGATACGCAGTATTTT. Protein: CASSLEISTDTQYF.

V usage is TRBV6-1 and J usage is TRBJ2-7, with 8 bases that match TRBD2. Looked up from germline, CDR1 is MNHNS and CDR2 is SASEGT. V was pared by 1 base and J by 3 bases, with 5 bases of the junction left unmatched. The CDR3 has 15 amino acids. The CDR3 reads CASSEVSSGFYEQYF. CDR3 DNA sequence: TGTGCCAGCAGTGAAGTGTCTAGCGGGTTCTACGAGCAGTACTTC.

The rearrangement uses TRBV6-1 and TRBJ2-6; a possible D gene is TRBD1 (5 bases). V gave up 2 bases and J gave up 1 base, with 6 bases separating them. Germline V gene data show CDR1 as MNHNS and CDR2 as SASEGT. This CDR3 spans 15 amino acids. The CDR3 DNA is TGTGCCAGCAGTGAATCAGGGTCTGGGGCCAACGTCCTGACTTTC. Translating gives CASSESGSGANVLTF.

The V and J genes are TRBV16 and TRBJ2-1; TRBD2 matches 8 bases. CDR3 length: 15 amino acids. V lost 2 bases, J lost 5 bases, and 5 bases stayed unmatched. Looked up from germline, CDR1 is KGHSY and CDR2 is FQNENV. The CDR3 nucleotides are TGTGCCAGCAGCCAACCCGGGACTAGAGACAATGAGCAGTTCTTC. Protein: CASSQPGTRDNEQFF.

In this sample, this clone turned up once. In DNA form, the CDR3 reads TGTGCCAGCAGCGACCGACAGGGAGGAACCGGGGAGCTGTTTTTT. It encodes CASSDRQGGTGELFF. The chain recombines TRBV13 with TRBJ2-2; possibly TRBD1 for D (7 bases). The CDR3 runs to 15 residues. The V and J ends lost 5 bases and 5 bases respectively, with 15 bases between them. Germline V gene data show CDR1 as PRHDT and CDR2 as FYEKMQ (reference sequence). The entire variable domain, with the rest obtained from reference TRBV13 and TRBJ2-2, is as follows: AAGVIQSPRHLIKEKRETATLKCYPIPRHDTVYWYQQGPGQDPQFLISFYEKMQSDKGSIPDRFSAQQFSDYHSELNMSSLELGDSALYFCASSDRQGGTGELFFGEGSRLTVL.

The chain is built from TRBV9 and TRBJ1-2; D might be TRBD1 (6 bases). The CDR3 is 18 amino acids. Trimming removed 4 bases from V and 5 bases from J, with 27 bases in between. The germline gives CDR1 SGDLS, CDR2 YYNGEE. The CDR3 bases are TGTGCCAGCAGCTCAGACCCCCCGGACAGAACGAACCTTTATGGCTACACCTTC. Amino acid sequence: CASSSDPPDRTNLYGYTF.

The CDR3, as DNA: TGTGCCAGCACGACCGGAAACGAGCAGTACTTC. This codes for CASTTGNEQYF. The V and J genes are TRBV28 and TRBJ2-7; no clear D gene. Trimming removed 7 bases at V and 5 bases at J, with 9 bases between. This CDR3 region has 11 residues. Per the germline V gene, CDR1 is MDHEN and CDR2 is SYDVKM.

The rearrangement uses TRBV6-5 and TRBJ2-2; perhaps TRBD2 as D (5 bases). The V and J ends lost 0 bases and 9 bases respectively, with 11 bases between them. The CDR3 length is 14 residues. The germline V gene encodes CDR1 MNHEY and CDR2 SVGAGI. This CDR3 reads CASSYSEGVRELFF. The CDR3 nucleotides are TGTGCCAGCAGTTACTCAGAGGGAGTTAGGGAGCTGTTTTTT.

This chain joins TRBV5-4 and TRBJ2-1; D call uncertain. Germline values: CDR1 SGHNT, CDR2 YYREEE (reference sequence). The CDR3 runs to 12 residues. Trimming cost V 3 bases and J 6 bases, with 7 bases left between them. CDR3 in amino acids: CASSSISNEQFF. CDR3 coding DNA: TGTGCCAGCAGCTCCATATCCAATGAGCAGTTCTTC.

This chain uses TRBV5-8 with TRBJ2-7; D is possibly TRBD1 (6 bases). The length of the CDR3 is 14 residues. Per the germline V gene, CDR1 is SGHTS and CDR2 is YDEGEE. V dropped 2 bases and J dropped 6 bases, with 15 bases sitting between them. DNA for the CDR3: TGTGCCAGCAGCTTAGAATACAGGGTTGGCGAGCAGTACTTC. It translates to CASSLEYRVGEQYF.

The chain couples TRBV7-9 to TRBJ1-1; D call uncertain. This CDR3 comprises 12 residues. V lost 5 bases to trimming and J lost 0 bases, with 4 bases between them. CDR1 is SEHNR, CDR2 FQNEAQ, per germline (reference sequence). CDR3 sequence: CASSAVNTEAFF. CDR3 in DNA: TGTGCCAGCAGCGCAGTGAACACTGAAGCTTTCTTT.

The V and J genes are TRBV5-4 and TRBJ1-2; the match to TRBD1 covers 10 bases. CDR1 SGHNT and CDR2 YYREEE come from the germline V gene (reference sequence). V lost 3 bases and J lost 3; bases outside the gene matches: 2. CDR3 length: 14 amino acids. The CDR3, as DNA: TGTGCCAGCAGCTGGGACAGGGGCGACTATGGCTACACCTTC. Translating gives CASSWDRGDYGYTF.

This chain links TRBV29-1 with TRBJ2-1; D gene unclear. The ends were cut back, 6 bases at V and 9 bases at J, with 18 bases in the middle. CDR3 length: 13 amino acids. Germline-derived CDR1 and CDR2 are SQVTM and ANQGSEA. The CDR3 reads CSVNGPSVFEQFF. The CDR3 bases are TGCAGCGTCAACGGACCCTCGGTTTTTGAGCAGTTCTTC.